The 31 T cell receptor beta chains presented below share a single source sample, sequenced in a study. One entry per CDR3 protein results from TCRdb running MiXCR on the 5' RACE reads. The top ten hold 2.3% of the sample, which has about 62,000 distinct CDR3 sequences, approximately 29% seen once. Sequences were obtained from tumor-infiltrating naive CD4+ T cells sorted from the breast tumor. The subset was: naive CD4+ T cells, CD4+CD45RA+CD25-. These TCRs come from a female donor with breast cancer.

J is TRBJ1-2 and V is TRBV20-1; the D gene is possibly TRBD1 (5 bases). CDR1 is DFQATT, CDR2 SNEGSKA, per germline (reference sequence). V lost 7 bases and J lost 4, with 22 bases in between. The CDR3 sequence is 15 residues long. The CDR3 region has the DNA TGCAGTGACCTTGCACTCAGGGTATCCTTCTATGGCTACACCTTC. Translating gives CSDLALRVSFYGYTF.

This clonotype came up a few times. This chain uses TRBV5-1 with TRBJ2-1; D is undetermined. The CDR3 is 14 residues long. Deletions cut 5 bases from V and 9 bases from J, with 18 bases between. Looked up from germline, CDR1 is SGHRS and CDR2 is YFSETQ. CDR3 in DNA: TGCGCCAGCAGACCCCAGACGTCAAAACTTGAGCAGTTCTTC. Amino acid sequence: CASRPQTSKLEQFF.

On this clonotype: One end of the junction does not line up with germline, which may come from a read error. V and J are TRBV28 and TRBJ2-1; 11 nucleotides match TRBD2. The CDR3 is 16 residues long. Germline V gives CDR1 MDHEN, CDR2 SYDVKM. For the CDR3, the DNA is TGTGCCAGCGGTTTATTATCTAGCGGGAGGCACTTGGGGGAGTTCTTC. Its protein product is CASGLLSSGRHLGEFF.

The chain couples TRBV27 to TRBJ2-7; 10 bases line up with TRBD1. The germline V gene has CDR1 MNHEY and CDR2 SMNVEV (reference sequence). J gave up 4 bases and V 0 bases, and 3 bases lay outside the gene matches. This CDR3 is 15 amino acids long. This chain's CDR3 is CASSLSGQGYYEQYF. The CDR3 nucleotides are TGTGCCAGCAGTTTATCGGGACAGGGGTATTACGAGCAGTACTTC.

In its sample, this clonotype was seen a few times. This CDR3 is missing its conserved last phenylalanine or tryptophan, likely due to a read error. The chain is built from TRBV29-1 and TRBJ1-1; no firm D call. Germline CDR1 is SQVTM and CDR2 is ANQGSEA. The V and J ends lost 2 bases and 0 bases respectively, with 10 bases between them. This CDR3 has 14 amino acids. CDR3 protein: CSVERSTMNTEAFL. CDR3 nucleotides: TGCAGCGTTGAAAGGAGCACGATGAACACTGAAGCTTTCCTT.

The chain has TRBV5-1 and TRBJ2-3; maybe TRBD2 (7 bases). Trimming shortened V by 5 bases and J by 0 bases, and 10 bases separated the two germline ends. The CDR3 totals 14 residues. CDR1 and CDR2 from the germline V gene are SGHRS and YFSETQ. This CDR3 is CASRRGGSTDTQYF. The CDR3, as DNA: TGCGCCAGCAGAAGGGGGGGTAGCACAGATACGCAGTATTTT.

A single count supports this clonotype. The chain uses TRBV6-6 and TRBJ1-3; D is uncertain. There are 13 residues in the CDR3. Germline values: CDR1 MNHNY, CDR2 SVGAGI (reference sequence). V lost 4 bases, J lost 0 bases, and 4 bases lay in between. The CDR3 reads CASSSLSGNTIYF. In nucleotides, the CDR3 is TGTGCCAGCAGTTCCCTCTCTGGAAACACCATATATTTT.

The chain has TRBV9 and TRBJ2-3; D assignment may be TRBD1 or TRBD2 (8 bases each). Germline V gives CDR1 SGDLS, CDR2 YYNGEE. The CDR3 runs to 16 residues. Trimming left V 4 bases short and J 4 bases short, with 19 bases between. The CDR3 DNA sequence: TGTGCCAGCAGCCCGATAGCGGGACAGGTCGCAGATACGCAGTATTTT. Translated, it gives CASSPIAGQVADTQYF.

The rearrangement uses TRBV6-6 and TRBJ2-5; 8 nucleotides agree with TRBD1. V shed 10 bases, J shed 5 bases, and the junction held 9 bases outside the gene matches. This CDR3 region has 13 residues. Germline values: CDR1 MNHNY, CDR2 SVGAGI (reference sequence). The CDR3 bases are TGTGCCACCAGACAGGGGTCGGTGGAGACCCAGTACTTC. Amino acids: CATRQGSVETQYF.

The rearrangement links TRBV1 to TRBJ2-7; the table's D call of TRBD1 was not tested on the DNA. TRBV1 is a recognized pseudogene. The CDR3 runs to 17 residues. CDR3 residues: CTSSQASGGLRPYEQYF. CDR3 nucleotide sequence: TGCACCAGCAGCCAAGCATCAGGGGGGCTCAGGCCCTACGAGCAGTACTTC.

This clonotype was seen more than once but under ten times. The chain employs TRBV28 and TRBJ1-2; 7 nucleotides line up with TRBD1. The germline gives CDR1 MDHEN, CDR2 SYDVKM. The junction had 3 bases not matched to a gene; V was cut back by 6 bases and J by 2 bases. This CDR3 is built from 13 residues. The CDR3 DNA follows: TGTGCCAGCAGGCCGGGACAGAACTATGGCTACACCTTC. This sequence encodes CASRPGQNYGYTF.

The genes are TRBV4-1 and TRBJ1-1, with no clear D. V lost 4 bases and J lost 0, with 9 bases in between. Germline CDR1 is MGHRA and CDR2 is YSYEKL. CDR3 length: 14 residues. CDR3 DNA sequence: TGCGCCAGCAGCCGGGAAGGATTGAACACTGAAGCTTTCTTT. Its protein product is CASSREGLNTEAFF.

This clonotype was counted many times. The chain carries TRBV9 and TRBJ1-5; weak D call: TRBD1 (5 bases). Germline CDR1 SGDLS, CDR2 YYNGEE. V was trimmed by 4 bases and J by 0 bases, leaving 11 bases between them. There are 15 residues in the CDR3. CDR3 protein: CASSPLGTSNQPQHF. The CDR3 DNA reads as TGTGCCAGCAGCCCACTCGGGACTAGCAATCAGCCCCAGCATTTT.

V and J are TRBV9 and TRBJ2-6, with TRBD2 as a possible D gene (6 bases). Trimming shortened V by 4 bases and J by 3 bases, and 11 bases separated the two germline ends. The length of the CDR3 is 15 residues. The germline CDR1 and CDR2 sequences are SGDLS and YYNGEE. Here the CDR3 reads CASSPGTLGANVLTF. CDR3 nucleotides: TGTGCCAGCAGCCCGGGGACTCTTGGGGCCAACGTCCTGACTTTC.

As concerns this clonotype: As the CDR3 is not closed by the conserved phenylalanine or tryptophan, this likely results from a read error. This chain uses TRBV7-6 with TRBJ1-1; unclear D gene. The CDR3 has 13 amino acids. Trimming cost V 2 bases and J 6 bases, with 10 bases left between them. CDR1 and CDR2 from the germline V gene are SGHVS and FNYEAQ. The CDR3 is CASSLNERAEAFS. In DNA form, the CDR3 reads TGTGCCAGCAGCTTAAATGAGCGTGCTGAAGCTTTCTCT.

A few counts support this clonotype. The genes are TRBV5-1 and TRBJ2-1; tentative D call: TRBD2 (6 bases). The CDR3 has 14 residues. The ends were cut back, 4 bases at V and 9 bases at J, with 17 bases in the middle. Germline V gives CDR1 SGHRS, CDR2 YFSETQ. Written as DNA, the CDR3 is TGCGCCAGCAGCCTCTCGGACTATCCGGCTGAGCAGTTCTTC. Translated: CASSLSDYPAEQFF. Full variable domain (missing parts from reference TRBV5-1 and TRBJ2-1): KAGVTQTPRYLIKTRGQQVTLSCSPISGHRSVSWYQQTPGQGLQFLFEYFSETQRNKGNFPGRFSGRQFSNSRSEMNVSTLELGDSALYLCASSLSDYPAEQFFGPGTRLTVL.

This clonotype has a handful of counts. The rearrangement links TRBV7-9 to TRBJ1-5; 7 nucleotides align to TRBD1. Trimming removed 3 bases from V and 2 bases from J; junction bases left unmatched: 13. This CDR3 has 18 amino acids. The germline V gene has CDR1 SEHNR and CDR2 FQNEAQ (reference sequence). For the CDR3, the DNA is TGTGCCAGCAGCTTCGGGACAGAGAGTTCATCACGCAATCAGCCCCAGCATTTT. Protein: CASSFGTESSSRNQPQHF.

CDR3 nucleotide sequence: TGTGCCAGCAGGGATACTGACGGAAGGAATGAGCAGTTCTTC. Its translation is CASRDTDGRNEQFF. J is TRBJ2-1 and V is TRBV3-1; no definite D call. The CDR3 consists of 14 residues. In germline, CDR1 is LGHDT, CDR2 YNNKEL (reference sequence). Trimming took off 6 bases at V and 7 bases at J, with 16 bases between the two ends.

Written as DNA, the CDR3 is TGCGCCAGCGCAGAGGGGAACTCTGGGGCCAACGTCCTGACTTTC. Translated: CASAEGNSGANVLTF. The chain employs TRBV5-1 and TRBJ2-6, with D perhaps given as TRBD1 or TRBD2 (5 bases each). V was pared by 7 bases and J by 0 bases, with 11 bases between. Germline CDR1 SGHRS, CDR2 YFSETQ. CDR3 length: 15 residues.

The chain uses TRBV28 and TRBJ2-7; D may be TRBD1 or TRBD2 (5 bases each). The CDR3 consists of 14 residues. V lost 7 bases to trimming and J lost 8 bases, with 21 bases between them. Looked up from germline, CDR1 is MDHEN and CDR2 is SYDVKM. The CDR3 sequence is CASTQGGWIPQQYF. The CDR3 DNA is TGTGCCAGCACCCAGGGCGGGTGGATCCCTCAGCAGTACTTC.

In regard to this clonotype: This may be a read error: a much more frequent sequence differs by one nucleotide. This chain connects TRBV6-5 to TRBJ1-1; no definite D call. Deletions cut 6 bases from V and 1 base from J, with 12 bases between. The CDR3 spans 14 residues. CDR1 and CDR2 (germline): MNHEY, SVGAGI. The CDR3 is CASSPDTWNTEAFF. Written as DNA, the CDR3 is TGTGCCAGCAGCCCAGACACATGGAACACTGAAGCTTTCTTT.

The chain's CDR3 is CASLSGSYNEQFF. DNA for the CDR3: TGCGCCAGCCTGAGTGGGTCCTACAATGAGCAGTTCTTC. The genes are TRBV4-1 and TRBJ2-1; the D is unclear. The CDR3 is 13 amino acids. Trimming pared 8 bases from V and 1 base from J, leaving 9 bases between. Germline V lookup: CDR1 MGHRA, CDR2 YSYEKL.

Turning to this clonotype: At one end, the junction sequence differs from germline, possibly due to a read error. J is TRBJ2-5 and V is TRBV6-5, with D possibly TRBD1 on 6 matching bases. The germline V gene encodes CDR1 MNHEY and CDR2 SVGAGI. This CDR3 region has 13 residues. This chain's CDR3 is CASRGTGQATQYF. The CDR3 DNA follows: TGTGCCAGCAGAGGAACAGGGCAAGCGACCCAGTACTTC.

With respect to this clonotype: A much larger clone differs from this one at a single base, so this may be a read error. This chain joins TRBV6-2 or TRBV6-3 and TRBJ1-1, with 7 bases aligning to TRBD1. In germline, CDR1 is MNHEY, CDR2 SVGEGT. The CDR3 consists of 13 residues. The DNA for the CDR3 is TGTGCCAGCAGTGACACAGGGGCCACTGAAGCTGTCTTT. Protein: CASSDTGATEAVF.

The CDR3 loop reads CASKRGAWSGYTF. CDR3 nucleotides: TGTGCCAGCAAGCGCGGGGCTTGGAGCGGCTACACCTTC. This sequence joins TRBV7-2 and TRBJ1-2, with a weak D call TRBD1 (5 bases). V gave up 7 bases and J gave up 8 bases, with 17 bases separating them. There are 13 residues in the CDR3. Germline CDR1 is SGHTA and CDR2 is FQGNSA. The full variable domain, completed using reference TRBV7-2 and TRBJ1-2, is GAGVSQSPSNKVTEKGKDVELRCDPISGHTALYWYRQSLGQGLEFLIYFQGNSAPDKSGLPSDRFSAERTGGSVSTLTIQRTQQEDSAVYLCASKRGAWSGYTFGSGTRLTVV.

The sample holds a few counts of this clonotype. The CDR3 loop reads CASSPPGGQDTQYF. CDR3 in DNA: TGTGCCAGCAGCCCCCCGGGAGGGCAAGATACGCAGTATTTT. This chain links TRBV7-9 with TRBJ2-3; 8 nucleotides match TRBD2. The ends lost 5 bases at V and 5 bases at J; junction bases unmatched: 6. This CDR3 has 14 amino acids. The germline gives CDR1 SEHNR, CDR2 FQNEAQ (reference sequence).

This clonotype was recorded once. In this CDR3 the conserved last residue, phenylalanine or tryptophan, is missing, so a read error is likely. The V and J genes are TRBV25-1 and TRBJ2-4; no reliable D call. Gene TRBJ2-7 matches the end of the DNA better, so the J call may be wrong. The germline CDR1 and CDR2 sequences are MGHDK and SYGVNS. There are 14 residues in the CDR3. The CDR3 DNA follows: TGTGCCAGCAGTGAGCACTCGAAGTCCTACGAGCAGTACTCC. It is translated as CASSEHSKSYEQYS.

This clonotype was recorded once. The rearrangement uses TRBV7-2 and TRBJ2-1; no clear D gene. V lost 5 bases and J lost 6, with 5 bases in between. The CDR3 spans 11 residues. CDR1 is SGHTA and CDR2 is FQGNSA in the germline V gene. This CDR3 is CASSRINEQFF. The CDR3, as DNA: TGTGCCAGCAGCCGCATCAATGAGCAGTTCTTC.

V gene TRBV5-1 combines with J gene TRBJ2-5, with 7 bases that match TRBD1. V was pared by 4 bases and J by 5 bases, with 5 bases of the junction left unmatched. Germline V CDR1 and CDR2: SGHRS, YFSETQ. The CDR3 contains 13 residues. CDR3 loop: CASSETGWETQYF. DNA for the CDR3: TGCGCCAGCAGCGAGACAGGGTGGGAGACCCAGTACTTC.

This clonotype was found many times. This rearrangement joins TRBV6-5 to TRBJ2-3, with D perhaps matching TRBD1 (6 bases). The CDR3 spans 16 residues. Trimming took off 2 bases at V and 0 bases at J, with 12 bases between the two ends. Germline V gives CDR1 MNHEY, CDR2 SVGAGI. For the CDR3, the DNA is TGTGCCAGCAGTTACGGGGACATTACGAGCACAGATACGCAGTATTTT. Its translation is CASSYGDITSTDTQYF.

The chain links TRBV20-1 to TRBJ2-5; D ambiguous. V was pared by 3 bases and J by 0 bases, with 5 bases between. Germline-derived CDR1 and CDR2 are DFQATT and SNEGSKA (reference sequence). The CDR3 is 12 residues long. In DNA, the CDR3 is TGCAGTGCTAGTTTAGACCAAGAGACCCAGTACTTC. Translated, it gives CSASLDQETQYF.